Below, 24 T cell receptor beta chains from the same sample are listed, as sequenced in a study of T cell responses to AZD1222 COVID-19 vaccine. This table comes from immunoSEQ multiplex PCR, and its TCRdb copy is limited to in-frame clones, with some not included. The sample consists of about 150,000 clones, approximately 94% of them appearing once. The sample consisted of peripheral blood, taken on day 0 of AZD1222 vaccination. These receptors originate from an adult in good health.

This clone was detected once. The chain has TRBV6-5 and TRBJ1-1; D remains unclear. The germline gives CDR1 MNHEY, CDR2 SVGAGI. The V end was cut by 5 bases, the J end by 4 bases, with 17 bases between. There are 15 residues in the CDR3. The CDR3 spells CASSHNPGRLTEAFF. The CDR3 region has the DNA TGTGCCAGCAGTCACAACCCGGGGAGGCTCACTGAAGCTTTCTTT.

V usage is TRBV24-1 and J usage is TRBJ2-3; perhaps D is TRBD1 or TRBD2 (5 bases each). The CDR3 extends over 16 amino acids. The V gene's germline CDR1 is KGHDR and CDR2 SFDVKD. The V end lost 3 bases, the J end lost 4 bases, and 16 bases lay between the germline ends. The CDR3 here is CATSDAGTIRADTQYF. CDR3 coding DNA: TGTGCCACCAGTGATGCCGGGACCATTAGGGCAGATACGCAGTATTTT.

The V gene is TRBV7-6, the J gene TRBJ1-4; D unclear. This CDR3 is built from 15 residues. Trimming removed 0 bases at V and 8 bases at J, with 13 bases between. Germline V gene sequence: CDR1 SGHVS, CDR2 FNYEAQ. The CDR3 DNA reads as TGTGCCAGCAGCTTAGCGGAGTTAAGTTCGGAAAAACTGTTTTTT. Protein sequence: CASSLAELSSEKLFF.

J is TRBJ2-1 and V is TRBV2; D uncertain. In germline, CDR1 is SNHLY, CDR2 FYNNEI. Deletions cut 8 bases from V and 12 bases from J, with 11 bases between. CDR3 length equals 10 residues. The CDR3 DNA reads as TGTGCCAGCTTAGGGAATAGGCAGTTCTTC. Amino acids: CASLGNRQFF.

This rearrangement joins TRBV7-2 to TRBJ1-5; no clear D gene. The germline V gene has CDR1 SGHTA and CDR2 FQGNSA. The CDR3 sequence is 13 residues long. The V gene lost 7 bases and the J gene lost 0 bases, with 7 bases spanning the gap. The CDR3 protein is CASTTDSNQPQHF. The CDR3, as DNA: TGTGCCAGCACCACAGATAGCAATCAGCCCCAGCATTTT.

The rearrangement uses TRBV14 and TRBJ1-1; D is unresolved. The CDR3 consists of 17 residues. The V gene lost 0 bases and the J gene lost 4 bases, with 18 bases spanning the gap. Germline CDR1 is SGHDN and CDR2 is FVKESK. The CDR3 sequence: CASSQEPRTRLSTEAFF. CDR3 sequence (DNA): TGTGCCAGCAGCCAAGAGCCGAGGACCCGACTTTCCACTGAAGCTTTCTTT.

The CDR3 here is CASSEQPLSGYTF. Written as DNA, the CDR3 is TGTGCCAGCAGTGAGCAGCCGCTCAGCGGCTACACCTTC. This sequence joins TRBV6-1 and TRBJ1-2; no firm D call. CDR3 size: 13 residues. Germline V gene sequence: CDR1 MNHNS, CDR2 SASEGT. Trimming removed 3 bases from V and 8 bases from J, with 13 bases in between.

The chain combines TRBV7-9 with TRBJ2-2, with unresolved D. The V and J ends lost 3 bases and 6 bases respectively, with 5 bases between them. The germline CDR1 and CDR2 sequences are SEHNR and FQNEAQ (reference sequence). This CDR3 is 12 amino acids long. Here the CDR3 reads CASSFWAGELFF. Here the CDR3 DNA reads TGTGCCAGCAGCTTTTGGGCCGGGGAGCTGTTTTTT.

This clone has just a few counts. The chain uses TRBV19 and TRBJ2-7; 8 bases line up with TRBD1. V gave up 6 bases and J gave up 0 bases; unmatched junction bases: 7. The CDR3 has 15 residues. Germline loops: CDR1 LNHDA, CDR2 SQIVND (reference sequence). CDR3 sequence: CASSLSQGGSYEQYF. As DNA, the CDR3 is TGTGCCAGTAGCCTTTCACAGGGGGGCTCCTACGAGCAGTACTTC.

The chain combines TRBV24-1 with TRBJ2-1; D is possibly TRBD1 (5 bases). The length of the CDR3 is 13 residues. Looked up from germline, CDR1 is KGHDR and CDR2 is SFDVKD. Trimming removed 5 bases from V and 5 bases from J, with 9 bases in between. DNA for the CDR3: TGTGCCACCAGTGTCTTAGGGGACAATGAGCAGTTCTTC. Its translation is CATSVLGDNEQFF.

The chain employs TRBV13 and TRBJ1-2; weak D call: TRBD1 (5 bases). This CDR3 comprises 14 residues. V shed 6 bases and J shed 4 bases, with 15 bases lying between them. Germline CDR1 is PRHDT and CDR2 is FYEKMQ (reference sequence). The CDR3 sequence: CASRLGPGPYGYTF. CDR3 in DNA: TGTGCCAGCAGATTGGGACCGGGGCCCTATGGCTACACCTTC.

This chain links TRBV11-3 with TRBJ2-1; TRBD2 aligns across 13 bases. The CDR3 totals 15 residues. Germline CDR1 is SGHNT and CDR2 is YENEEA. V dropped 5 bases and J dropped 9; count of bases not matched to a gene: 7. The chain's CDR3 is CASSPRLAGGSEQFF. CDR3 nucleotides: TGTGCCAGCAGCCCTCGACTAGCGGGGGGCTCTGAGCAGTTCTTC.

The count of this clone is one. The rearrangement uses TRBV7-2 and TRBJ2-7, with TRBD2 matching over 8 bases. Per the germline V gene, CDR1 is SGHTA and CDR2 is FQGNSA. After removal of 5 bases from V and 0 bases from J, the junction contained 6 bases not matched to a gene. There are 15 residues in the CDR3. CDR3 sequence (DNA): TGTGCCAGCAGCCCCCAAGCGGGGGCCTCCTACGAGCAGTACTTC. It specifies CASSPQAGASYEQYF. Full variable domain (missing parts from reference TRBV7-2 and TRBJ2-7): GAGVSQSPSNKVTEKGKDVELRCDPISGHTALYWYRQSLGQGLEFLIYFQGNSAPDKSGLPSDRFSAERTGGSVSTLTIQRTQQEDSAVYLCASSPQAGASYEQYFGPGTRLTVT.

This sequence joins TRBV6-5 and TRBJ1-2; D perhaps matches TRBD1 (6 bases). The germline V gene has CDR1 MNHEY and CDR2 SVGAGI. V gave up 5 bases and J gave up 6 bases, with 10 bases separating them. CDR3 length equals 12 residues. CDR3 coding DNA: TGTGCCAGCAGTAGAAACAGGGATGGCTACACCTTC. Amino acids: CASSRNRDGYTF.

The V and J genes are TRBV7-6 and TRBJ2-3, with no clear D. CDR1 is SGHVS and CDR2 is FNYEAQ in the germline V gene. CDR3 length equals 16 residues. The V gene lost 4 bases and the J gene lost 3 bases, with 17 bases spanning the gap. CDR3 amino acids: CASSSQAALETDTQYF. DNA for the CDR3: TGTGCCAGCAGCTCTCAGGCGGCGTTGGAAACAGATACGCAGTATTTT.

In its sample, this clone was seen once. The rearrangement uses TRBV19 and TRBJ1-3; D unclear. The CDR3 has 17 residues. The V end lost 3 bases, the J end lost 4 bases, and 19 bases lay between the germline ends. Germline V CDR1 and CDR2: LNHDA, SQIVND (reference sequence). DNA for the CDR3: TGTGCCAGTAGTATTATCTTTCCAGTGACCTCCGGAAACACCATATATTTT. It codes for CASSIIFPVTSGNTIYF.

The table lists this clone with a count of one. The chain recombines TRBV7-9 with TRBJ2-7; D possibly uses TRBD1 or TRBD2 (6 bases each). Between the trimmed V and J ends, which lost 1 base and 7 bases, there was a span of 14 bases. The CDR3 is 14 residues long. Germline CDR1 reads SEHNR; CDR2 reads FQNEAQ (reference sequence). CDR3 loop: CASSLGPGAGEQYF. CDR3 sequence (DNA): TGTGCCAGCAGCTTAGGACCGGGGGCGGGGGAGCAGTACTTC.

V gene TRBV3-1 (or the pseudogene TRBV3-2) combines with J gene TRBJ1-3; possibly TRBD1 for D (5 bases). The V gene's germline CDR1 is LGHDT and CDR2 YNNKEL (reference sequence). CDR3 size: 16 residues. V lost 0 bases and J 0 bases, leaving 9 bases between the germline ends. As DNA, the CDR3 is TGTGCCAGCAGCCAAGAGAGGGGCCCCTCTGGAAACACCATATATTTT. Encoded protein: CASSQERGPSGNTIYF.

The rearrangement joins TRBV18 to TRBJ1-1; D unclear. Trimming removed 2 bases at V and 6 bases at J, with 7 bases between. CDR3 length: 12 residues. Germline V gene data show CDR1 as KGHSH and CDR2 as LQKENI. Here the CDR3 DNA reads TGTGCCAGCTCACCAGTCGGCTCTGAAGCTTTCTTT. This translates into CASSPVGSEAFF.

V gene TRBV29-1 combines with J gene TRBJ1-1; 9 nucleotides agree with TRBD1. The CDR3 totals 13 residues. V gave up 7 bases and J gave up 4 bases; unmatched junction bases: 7. Germline CDR1 SQVTM, CDR2 ANQGSEA. CDR3 in DNA: TGCAGCGGCTACAGGGGGCTGAGCACTGAAGCTTTCTTT. Translating gives CSGYRGLSTEAFF. Complete variable domain (other parts from reference TRBV29-1 and TRBJ1-1): SAVISQKPSRDICQRGTSLTIQCQVDSQVTMMFWYRQQPGQSLTLIATANQGSEATYESGFVIDKFPISRPNLTFSTLTVSNMSPEDSSIYLCSGYRGLSTEAFFGQGTRLTVV.

V usage is TRBV30 and J usage is TRBJ2-7, with TRBD2 as a possible D gene (5 bases). Looked up from germline, CDR1 is GTSNPN and CDR2 is SVGIG (reference sequence). Trimming took 2 bases from V and 5 from J, leaving 10 bases between them. The CDR3 consists of 12 residues. CDR3 in DNA: TGTGCCTGGAGTCGGGATCGGGACGAGCAGTACTTC. Translating it yields CAWSRDRDEQYF.

The chain uses TRBV7-6 and TRBJ1-3; D ambiguous. Trimming took off 11 bases at V and 0 bases at J, with 14 bases between the two ends. The CDR3 is 14 residues long. CDR1 is SGHVS, CDR2 FNYEAQ, per germline. The chain's CDR3 is CACKASNSGNTIYF. DNA of the CDR3: TGTGCCTGTAAGGCCTCGAACTCTGGAAACACCATATATTTT.

The V call is TRBV29-1, the J call TRBJ2-3, with D possibly TRBD2 on 5 matching bases. In germline, CDR1 is SQVTM, CDR2 ANQGSEA. The CDR3 runs 13 residues. Deletions cut 3 bases from V and 1 base from J, with 8 bases between. The CDR3 reads CSVDEGGTDTQYF. In DNA, the CDR3 is TGCAGCGTTGATGAGGGCGGCACAGATACGCAGTATTTT.

V usage is TRBV5-5 and J usage is TRBJ2-5, with D possibly being TRBD2 (5 bases). Germline CDR1 and CDR2: SGHKS and YYEKEE (reference sequence). CDR3 length: 17 amino acids. V was clipped by 4 bases and J by 2 bases, with 21 bases between them. DNA of the CDR3: TGTGCCAGCAGCCCCGGGTCGGGGTGGGTCCTTCAAGAGACCCAGTACTTC. Protein sequence: CASSPGSGWVLQETQYF. The full variable domain, rest sourced from reference TRBV5-5 and TRBJ2-5, is DAGVTQSPTHLIKTRGQQVTLRCSPISGHKSVSWYQQVLGQGPQFIFQYYEKEERGRGNFPDRFSARQFPNYSSELNVNALLLGDSALYLCASSPGSGWVLQETQYFGPGTRLLVL.